Listed below are T cell receptor beta chains from one sample, sequenced in a study of blood T cell repertoires in COVID-19. Profiled with immunoSEQ multiplex PCR; TCRdb holds only in-frame clones, not every one. This table holds about 81,000 clones, under 90% found once. Sequences were obtained from peripheral blood. The receptors originated from a human donor in a cohort sampled during active COVID-19. Both conserved end residues are part of each CDR3. D genes are given only for firm matches. Size values are once, few and many counts, or a class for expanded clones, and some rows have none.

TRBJ1-1 | - | TRBV19 | - | TGTGCCAGTAGTATCGCCTGGGGGGGAGGAGGCACTGAAGCTTTCTTT | CASSIAWGGGGTEAFF
TRBJ1-2 | - | TRBV5-1 | TRBD1 | TGCGCCAGCAGCCTACAGGGGAAAAACTATGGCTACACCTTC | CASSLQGKNYGYTF
TRBJ2-2 | - | TRBV12-5 | TRBD1 | TGTGCTAGTGGTTTGACTATCCGGACAGGGGAAGGTCCCGGGGAGCTGTTTTTT | CASGLTIRTGEGPGELFF
TRBJ1-1 | - | TRBV30 | TRBD1 | TGTGCCTGGAGTGGAATTAGGCAGGGGGAAGCTGAAGCTTTCTTT | CAWSGIRQGEAEAFF
TRBJ2-4 | once | TRBV27 | - | TGTGCCAGCAGTGAGGATAGGTTAACCAAAAACATTCAGTACTTC | CASSEDRLTKNIQYF
TRBJ2-3 | - | TRBV5-4 | TRBD1 | TGTGCCAGCAGCCCCCCCGGACAGGGGGCTTCAGATACGCAGTATTTT | CASSPPGQGASDTQYF
TRBJ2-3 | - | TRBV7-3 | - | TGTGCCAGCAGCTTATTACAGATTACTAGCACAGATACGCAGTATTTT | CASSLLQITSTDTQYF
TRBJ2-5 | - | TRBV24-1 | - | TGTGCCACCAGTGAAAACCAATGGGCAGAGACCCAGTACTTC | CATSENQWAETQYF
TRBJ2-2 | - | TRBV5-1 | TRBD2 | TGCGCCAGCAGCTTGCCGCCTAGCGGGGGTTTAACCGGGGAGCTGTTTTTT | CASSLPPSGGLTGELFF
TRBJ2-3 | - | TRBV18 | TRBD2 | TGTGCCAGCTCACCAACGAGACTAGCGACAGATACGCAGTATTTT | CASSPTRLATDTQYF
TRBJ2-1 | - | TRBV7-2 | TRBD2 | TGTGCCAGCAGCTTAGTGGCGGGGGGCCACAATGAGCAGTTCTTC | CASSLVAGGHNEQFF
TRBJ2-3 | - | TRBV29-1 | TRBD2 | TGCAGCGTTGGAGGTAGCGGGGGGAGTGAAGATACGCAGTATTTT | CSVGGSGGSEDTQYF
TRBJ1-2 | - | TRBV7-2 | - | TGTGCCAGCAGCCAACCTCCGACAGTCTATGGCTACACCTTC | CASSQPPTVYGYTF